Listed below are T cell receptor beta chains from one sample, sequenced in a study of T cell responses to AZD1222 COVID-19 vaccine. The data were produced by immunoSEQ multiplex PCR, yet TCRdb's version contains in-frame clones alone and is incomplete. The sample has 120,000 or so clones, approximately 90% seen once; the top ten hold 0.8% to 1.1%. This sample comprised peripheral blood, obtained on day 0 of AZD1222 vaccination. These receptor sequences come from an adult in good health. CDR3s include the opening cysteine and the closing phenylalanine or tryptophan. A D gene is named only where the DNA matches it firmly. Some rows mark clone size as missing; the rest say once, few, many or name a class of expanded clone.

J: TRBJ1-5
V: TRBV2
D: .
size: .
DNA: TGTGCCAGCAGTGAAGGCAGGGCAAGCAATCAGCCCCAGCATTTT
CDR3: CASSEGRASNQPQHF

J: TRBJ2-1
V: TRBV27
D: TRBD2
size: few
DNA: TGTGCCAGCAGCGCCTATGTAGCGGGAGCCTACAATGAGCAGTTCTTC
CDR3: CASSAYVAGAYNEQFF

J: TRBJ1-6
V: TRBV5-1
D: TRBD1
size: .
DNA: TGCGCCAGCAGCTCCGGGACAGGGGATTCACCCCTCCACTTT
CDR3: CASSSGTGDSPLHF

J: TRBJ2-3
V: TRBV7-9
D: .
size: .
DNA: TGTGCCAGCAGCTCCACCGAAGGTGGTCAAGATACGCAGTATTTT
CDR3: CASSSTEGGQDTQYF

J: TRBJ2-7
V: TRBV11-3
D: .
size: .
DNA: TGTGCCAGCAGTCCCCCAGGGACCGTTAACGAGCAGTACTTC
CDR3: CASSPPGTVNEQYF

J: TRBJ2-7
V: TRBV9
D: TRBD2
size: .
DNA: TGTGCCAGCAGCGTAGAATCGGGAGGAGCCTACGAGCAGTACTTC
CDR3: CASSVESGGAYEQYF

J: TRBJ2-1
V: TRBV9
D: .
size: .
DNA: TGTGCCAGCAGCCCCGCCCGGTTTGCGGGAAAGCGAGGAAGCTTCTACAATGAGCAGTTCTTC
CDR3: CASSPARFAGKRGSFYNEQFF

J: TRBJ2-3
V: TRBV19
D: TRBD2
size: .
DNA: TGTGCCAGTAGTTCCCGCCTAGCGGGAGGGTGGAATACGCAGTATTTT
CDR3: CASSSRLAGGWNTQYF

J: TRBJ2-1
V: TRBV6-2/TRBV6-3
D: .
size: .
DNA: TGTGCCAGCAGTTACTGGGACCCGAGCTCCTACAATGAGCAGTTCTTC
CDR3: CASSYWDPSSYNEQFF

J: TRBJ2-2
V: TRBV6-5
D: .
size: .
DNA: TGTGCCAGCCGTCTAAAAGCGAACACCGGGGAGCTGTTTTTT
CDR3: CASRLKANTGELFF

J: TRBJ2-7
V: TRBV19
D: .
size: .
DNA: TGTGCCAGTAGTGGGGCTAGCGCTTCCTACGAGCAGTACTTC
CDR3: CASSGASASYEQYF

J: TRBJ2-7
V: TRBV28
D: TRBD2
size: .
DNA: TGTGCCAGCAGTTACGGACTAGCGATGAGCGAGCAGTACTTC
CDR3: CASSYGLAMSEQYF

J: TRBJ1-2
V: TRBV7-3
D: .
size: once
DNA: TGTGCCAGCAGCTTAAGTCGTCTCGACAGTTATGGCTACACCTTC
CDR3: CASSLSRLDSYGYTF

J: TRBJ2-7
V: TRBV9
D: .
size: .
DNA: TGTGCCAGCAGCGTAGGGTTCGGCAGTTCCTACGAGCAGTACTTC
CDR3: CASSVGFGSSYEQYF

J: TRBJ2-7
V: TRBV7-2
D: TRBD1
size: .
DNA: TGTGCCAGCAGTCGGGACAGGGGAAACTACGAGCAGTACTTC
CDR3: CASSRDRGNYEQYF

J: TRBJ2-7
V: TRBV5-1
D: .
size: .
DNA: TGCGCCAGCAGCTTGGATGCGGGGGCACTCTACGAGCAGTACTTC
CDR3: CASSLDAGALYEQYF

J: TRBJ2-6
V: TRBV9
D: .
size: .
DNA: TGTGCCAGCAGCGTCCGGACGGCTGGGGCCAACGTCCTGACTTTC
CDR3: CASSVRTAGANVLTF

J: TRBJ2-2
V: TRBV28
D: TRBD2
size: .
DNA: TGTGCCAGCAGTTCCTCGGGTAGCGGGATGGTTGGGGAGCTGTTTTTT
CDR3: CASSSSGSGMVGELFF

J: TRBJ2-1
V: TRBV7-9
D: .
size: .
DNA: TGTGCCAGCAGCTTCTCGGAGGGTGAGCAGTTCTTC
CDR3: CASSFSEGEQFF

J: TRBJ1-2
V: TRBV18
D: .
size: .
DNA: TGTGCCAGCTCACCAAGCGACCGGGGCCAGATGTACACCTTC
CDR3: CASSPSDRGQMYTF

J: TRBJ1-6
V: TRBV2
D: .
size: .
DNA: TGTGCCGGCAACAAGGTGGACAACTATAATTCACCCCTCCACTTT
CDR3: CAGNKVDNYNSPLHF

J: TRBJ2-1
V: TRBV28
D: .
size: .
DNA: TGTGCCAGCAGTTCCAAGACCTACTTCAATGAGCAGTTCTTC
CDR3: CASSSKTYFNEQFF

J: TRBJ2-7
V: TRBV29-1
D: TRBD1
size: .
DNA: TGCAGCGTTGAAGGGACAGGGGCCATCTACGAGCAGTACTTC
CDR3: CSVEGTGAIYEQYF

J: TRBJ1-1
V: TRBV18
D: .
size: .
DNA: TGTGCCAGCTCAAGTGACGGGAACACTGAAGCTTTCTTT
CDR3: CASSSDGNTEAFF

J: TRBJ2-7
V: TRBV6-8
D: TRBD2
size: .
DNA: TGTGCCAGCAGTTCCTCGACCGGGAGGAAGCAGTACTTC
CDR3: CASSSSTGRKQYF

J: TRBJ2-1
V: TRBV6-5
D: TRBD2
size: .
DNA: TGTGCCAGCAGTTACGATCGGTCTAGCGGTTACAATGAGCAGTTCTTC
CDR3: CASSYDRSSGYNEQFF

J: TRBJ2-2
V: TRBV6-5
D: .
size: .
DNA: TGTGCCAGCAGCCTAGCGACCGGGGAGCTGTTTTTT
CDR3: CASSLATGELFF

J: TRBJ2-7
V: TRBV2
D: TRBD2
size: .
DNA: TGTGCCAGCAGACCGAGACTAGCGGGAGGGCCCGGAAGACAGCAGTACTTC
CDR3: CASRPRLAGGPGRQQYF

J: TRBJ2-7
V: TRBV13
D: .
size: once
DNA: TGTGCCAGCAGCTTCCGGACATCTCCCTACGAGCAGTACTTC
CDR3: CASSFRTSPYEQYF

J: TRBJ2-4
V: TRBV27
D: .
size: .
DNA: TGTGCCAGCGGGAAAGCCAGGGTGTTCGGCAAAAACATTCAGTACTTC
CDR3: CASGKARVFGKNIQYF

J: TRBJ1-2
V: TRBV15
D: .
size: once
DNA: TGTGCCACCAGCAGCGGCCAGGCCCATGGCTACACCTTC
CDR3: CATSSGQAHGYTF

J: TRBJ2-7
V: TRBV6-6
D: TRBD2
size: .
DNA: TGTGCCAGCAGTCGGACTAGCGGGAGGGTGAGCTCCTACGAGCAGTACTTC
CDR3: CASSRTSGRVSSYEQYF

J: TRBJ2-6
V: TRBV9
D: .
size: .
DNA: TGTGCCAGCAGCGTCTCAACACTATCTGGGGCCAACGTCCTGACTTTC
CDR3: CASSVSTLSGANVLTF

J: TRBJ1-2
V: TRBV28
D: .
size: .
DNA: TGTGCCAGCCTAACGCTAGGTCCGGGACACAACTATGGCTACACCTTC
CDR3: CASLTLGPGHNYGYTF

J: TRBJ2-2
V: TRBV5-8
D: .
size: .
DNA: TGTGCCAGCCAACCCCGGGGGTGGAGCACCGGGGAGCTGTTTTTT
CDR3: CASQPRGWSTGELFF

J: TRBJ1-2
V: TRBV5-4
D: TRBD1
size: .
DNA: TGTGCCAGCGGCCTTGGACAGGGAACCCTTAGGTACGGCTACACCTTC
CDR3: CASGLGQGTLRYGYTF

J: TRBJ1-6
V: TRBV28
D: .
size: .
DNA: TGTGCCAGCAGTACGCCGCTGGGGTCTAATTCACCCCTCCACTTT
CDR3: CASSTPLGSNSPLHF

J: TRBJ1-2
V: TRBV5-6
D: .
size: .
DNA: TGTGCCAGCAATTACGGACTTAACTATGGCTACACCTTC
CDR3: CASNYGLNYGYTF

J: TRBJ2-1
V: TRBV2
D: .
size: .
DNA: TGTGCCAGCAGGGGCAGGGTTGTCCACAATGAGCAGTTCTTC
CDR3: CASRGRVVHNEQFF

J: TRBJ2-7
V: TRBV7-6
D: .
size: .
DNA: TGTGCCAGCAGCTTCTCCTACGAGCAGTACTTC
CDR3: CASSFSYEQYF

J: TRBJ1-6
V: TRBV3-1/TRBV3-2
D: .
size: .
DNA: TGTGCCAGCAGCCCCCGGATGAATTCACCCCTCCACTTT
CDR3: CASSPRMNSPLHF

J: TRBJ1-2
V: TRBV14
D: .
size: .
DNA: TGTGCCAGCAGCCAAGATCGGCAGGGTGGCTACACCTTC
CDR3: CASSQDRQGGYTF

J: TRBJ2-6
V: TRBV5-5
D: .
size: .
DNA: TGTGCCAGCAGCTTTGGGGGGTTAAGCTCTGGGGCCAACGTCCTGACTTTC
CDR3: CASSFGGLSSGANVLTF

J: TRBJ1-5
V: TRBV5-1
D: .
size: once
DNA: TGCGCCAGCAGCCCGGAGGGGGTCAGCATTCAGCCCCAGCATTTT
CDR3: CASSPEGVSIQPQHF

J: TRBJ2-5
V: TRBV6-5
D: TRBD1
size: .
DNA: TGTGCCAGCAGTTTGGGACAGCAGTACCAAGAGACCCAGTACTTC
CDR3: CASSLGQQYQETQYF

J: TRBJ2-7
V: TRBV27
D: TRBD1
size: .
DNA: TGTGCCAGCACCGAGGACAGGGCTGGAAACGAGCAGTACTTC
CDR3: CASTEDRAGNEQYF

J: TRBJ2-7
V: TRBV29-1
D: TRBD2
size: once
DNA: TGCAGCGTTGCCGGGACTAGCCTTGGGGAGCAGTACTTC
CDR3: CSVAGTSLGEQYF

J: TRBJ1-1
V: TRBV28
D: .
size: .
DNA: TGTGCCAGTTCGAACACTGAAGCTTTCTTT
CDR3: CASSNTEAFF

J: TRBJ1-2
V: TRBV6-6
D: TRBD1
size: .
DNA: TGTGCCAGCAGCCAGATACCGGGACAGGGTTTAATTGACGGGATCTATGGCTACACCTTC
CDR3: CASSQIPGQGLIDGIYGYTF

J: TRBJ1-6
V: TRBV2
D: .
size: .
DNA: TGTGCCAGCAGTGAGCACTCACCCCTCCACTTT
CDR3: CASSEHSPLHF

J: TRBJ2-7
V: TRBV5-1
D: TRBD1
size: .
DNA: TGCGCCAGCAGCCCCGGGACAGGGGGCTCCGAGCAGTACTTC
CDR3: CASSPGTGGSEQYF

J: TRBJ2-7
V: TRBV7-8
D: TRBD2
size: .
DNA: TGTGCCAGCAGCCCCCGACTAGCGGGCAGCTCCTACGAGCAGTACTTC
CDR3: CASSPRLAGSSYEQYF

J: TRBJ1-1
V: TRBV5-4
D: TRBD1
size: .
DNA: TGTGCCAGCAGCTGGGACAGGAACACTGAAGCTTTCTTT
CDR3: CASSWDRNTEAFF

J: TRBJ2-2
V: TRBV6-1
D: .
size: few
DNA: TGTGCCAGCAGTGATAATTGGAGAGGGACGAACACCGGGGAGCTGTTTTTT
CDR3: CASSDNWRGTNTGELFF

J: TRBJ2-7
V: TRBV19
D: TRBD1
size: .
DNA: TGTGCCAGTAGTATCGGGGACAGCTACGAGCAGTACTTC
CDR3: CASSIGDSYEQYF

J: TRBJ1-5
V: TRBV23-1
D: TRBD1
size: .
DNA: TGCGCCAGCAGTCTCAGACAGGGGGATAGCAATCAGCCCCAGCATTTT
CDR3: CASSLRQGDSNQPQHF

J: TRBJ1-1
V: TRBV5-1
D: .
size: .
DNA: TGCGCCAGCAGCCCGGTACTAAGGGAGGGGAACTATGGCACTGAAGCTTTCTTT
CDR3: CASSPVLREGNYGTEAFF